Following are 14 T cell receptor beta chains from one sample sequenced in a study of T-cell reconstitution after alpha-beta-depleted transplantation in children. Molecular barcoding with unique molecular identifiers was used for the TCRbeta library. TCRdb called the PCR reads again in MiXCR, with one record for every CDR3 protein. Among a few hundred thousand distinct CDR3 sequences listed, 11% were seen once. This sample comprised peripheral blood, obtained 180 days after TCRalphabeta/CD19-depleted stem cell transplant. The receptors were sampled from a male patient aged 2 to 10 who had a stem cell transplant for chronic granulomatous disease, so the T cells may come from the graft donor.

The rearrangement joins TRBV5-4 to TRBJ2-3; D uncertain. The CDR3 covers 16 residues. Per the germline V gene, CDR1 is SGHNT and CDR2 is YYREEE (reference sequence). Trimming cost V 1 base and J 3 bases, with 15 bases left between them. CDR3 bases: TGTGCCAGCAGCTTGCTAACGCGCCCAGCTACAGATACGCAGTATTTT. Residues: CASSLLTRPATDTQYF.

There are many counts of this clonotype. The chain recombines TRBV11-2 with TRBJ1-3; 9 nucleotides agree with TRBD1. Germline CDR1 reads SGHAT; CDR2 reads FQNNGV. The ends lost 4 bases at V and 0 bases at J; junction bases unmatched: 4. The CDR3 sequence is 16 residues long. CDR3 sequence reads: CASSSRQGDSGNTIYF. CDR3 DNA sequence: TGTGCCAGCAGCTCAAGACAGGGGGACTCTGGAAACACCATATATTTT.

In this sample, this clonotype turned up a few times. The DNA of the CDR3 is TGTGCCAGTAGTGCCCTCGGCCAGGCTTCCGGGGAGCTGTTTTTT. This encodes CASSALGQASGELFF. The chain uses TRBV19 and TRBJ2-2; D is unclear. The V and J ends lost 5 bases and 6 bases respectively, with 16 bases between them. Germline V gene sequence: CDR1 LNHDA, CDR2 SQIVND (reference sequence). This CDR3 has 15 residues.

This clonotype was seen repeatedly, ten times or more. The V gene is TRBV25-1, the J gene TRBJ1-4; 9 positions agree with TRBD1. CDR3 length: 16 residues. Germline values: CDR1 MGHDK, CDR2 SYGVNS. J was trimmed by 7 bases and V by 4 bases; bases with no gene match: 10. CDR3 sequence: CASSGRVWTGAEKLFF. As DNA, the CDR3 is TGTGCCAGCAGTGGGCGTGTTTGGACAGGGGCTGAAAAACTGTTTTTT.

Ten or more counts support this clonotype. The genes are TRBV4-2 and TRBJ2-2, with 8 bases matching TRBD2. The length of the CDR3 is 19 residues. Germline lookup yields CDR1 LGHNA and CDR2 YNFKEQ. The V segment lost 0 bases and the J segment 4 bases; nucleotides outside the gene matches: 13. CDR3 sequence reads: CASSQDRISGSLPTGELFF. DNA for the CDR3: TGTGCCAGCAGCCAAGATAGGATCAGCGGGAGCCTACCCACCGGGGAGCTGTTTTTT.

This clonotype was seen at least ten times. The chain couples TRBV25-1 to TRBJ1-4; D is perhaps TRBD1 (6 bases). Per germline, CDR1 MGHDK and CDR2 SYGVNS. This CDR3 region has 17 residues. Trimming left V 1 base short and J 6 bases short, with 18 bases between. This CDR3 reads CASSEWGVGGGDEKLFF. The CDR3 coding sequence is TGTGCCAGCAGTGAATGGGGGGTAGGGGGGGGCGATGAAAAACTGTTTTTT.

This clonotype appeared many times. The chain employs TRBV29-1 and TRBJ2-7; D remains ambiguous. V lost 4 bases and J 2 bases, leaving 12 bases between the germline ends. CDR1 and CDR2 (germline): SQVTM, ANQGSEA. There are 13 residues in the CDR3. As DNA, the CDR3 is TGCAGCGTTGCTCGGAATTTGGCCTACGAGCAGTACTTC. Residues: CSVARNLAYEQYF.

This clonotype was detected many times. J is TRBJ2-5 and V is TRBV20-1; D unclear. This CDR3 has 12 amino acids. With 2 bases removed from V and 1 base from J, the gap between germline ends came to 5 bases. Germline lookup yields CDR1 DFQATT and CDR2 SNEGSKA (reference sequence). CDR3 loop: CSARQLQETQYF. DNA for the CDR3: TGCAGTGCTAGACAGCTCCAAGAGACCCAGTACTTC.

This clonotype was found many times. This sequence joins TRBV12-3 or TRBV12-4 and TRBJ1-1; D unresolved. The CDR3 is 11 residues long. V lost 1 base, J lost 6 bases, and 3 bases lay in between. The CDR3 loop reads CASSLVSEAFF. CDR3 coding DNA: TGTGCCAGCAGTTTAGTCTCTGAAGCTTTCTTT.

This clonotype was counted ten times or more. The V and J genes are TRBV28 and TRBJ1-2; no firm D call. V shed 5 bases and J shed 7 bases, with 20 bases lying between them. The length of the CDR3 is 15 residues. In germline, CDR1 is MDHEN, CDR2 SYDVKM. CDR3 sequence reads: CASSPRSAFPRGYTF. The DNA for the CDR3 is TGTGCCAGCAGTCCTCGTTCGGCTTTTCCTCGTGGCTACACCTTC.

This clonotype was seen at least ten times. This chain joins TRBV25-1 and TRBJ2-2; 9 bases are a match to TRBD1. The length of the CDR3 is 16 residues. V lost 2 bases to trimming and J lost 5 bases; unmatched junction nucleotides: 6. Per the germline V gene, CDR1 is MGHDK and CDR2 is SYGVNS. This CDR3 reads CASSEKRTGVTGELFF. The CDR3 DNA sequence: TGTGCCAGCAGTGAAAAACGGACAGGGGTAACCGGGGAGCTGTTTTTT.

This clonotype showed up many times. This chain connects TRBV20-1 to TRBJ2-1; D is perhaps TRBD1 (6 bases). V was cut by 3 bases and J by 1 base, with 7 bases left in between. The CDR3 runs 13 residues. Looked up from germline, CDR1 is DFQATT and CDR2 is SNEGSKA (reference sequence). The chain's CDR3 is CSASQGSYNEQFF. CDR3 nucleotides: TGCAGTGCTAGCCAGGGGTCCTACAATGAGCAGTTCTTC.

The rearrangement uses TRBV27 and TRBJ1-1; 8 positions agree with TRBD1. V trimming: 3 bases; J trimming: 13 bases; junction bases outside the gene matches: 22. Germline CDR1 and CDR2: MNHEY and SMNVEV (reference sequence). The CDR3 totals 17 residues. CDR3 in DNA: TGTGCCAGCAGTTTTAAGAGGACAGGGCCCCGGAACACTGAGGTTTTCTTT. Amino acid sequence: CASSFKRTGPRNTEVFF.

At least ten counts were recorded for this clonotype. The chain links TRBV2 to TRBJ2-7, with 11 positions matching TRBD1. Germline trimming cut 5 bases from V and 0 bases from J; bases unmatched to any gene: 6. The CDR3 totals 16 residues. Germline CDR1 and CDR2: SNHLY and FYNNEI. The CDR3 loop reads CASSTGTGGVSYEQYF. The CDR3 DNA is TGTGCCAGCAGTACCGGGACAGGGGGAGTCTCCTACGAGCAGTACTTC.